This T cell receptor beta chain was profiled in a study of CD8+ T cells in alopecia areata. Whole-study findings and limits: Lesional scalp, especially alopecia totalis/universalis, showed higher clonality than normal scalp. Scalp specimens additionally yield sequences from normal skin's resident alphabeta T cells. Compared with mice, patients displayed less clear TCR sharing, possibly for HLA-related reasons.

With respect to this clone: Its target is not known.

Sequencing used cDNA as its template, made by extracting RNA and reverse transcribing it. TCRdb's table, derived via immunoSEQ multiplex PCR, lists solely in-frame clones and lacks some. The data show approximately 150,000 clones, about three fifths seen once. It was from PBMCs that CD4+ and CD8+ T cells were sorted. Source material: CD4+ T cells sorted from blood. This clonotype originated in a human donor in good health.

This CDR3 is CASRRQGARETQYF. CDR3 DNA sequence: TGTGCCAGCAGGAGACAGGGGGCTCGAGAGACCCAGTACTTC. The V gene is TRBV6-6, the J gene TRBJ2-5, with 10 positions matching TRBD1. Germline lookup yields CDR1 MNHNY and CDR2 SVGAGI (reference sequence). The CDR3 has 14 amino acids. V trimming: 6 bases; J trimming: 4 bases; junction bases outside the gene matches: 5.